This TCR beta chain was documented in a study of shared clonotypes between healthy human individuals. Notes on the study in general: Larger richness was generally estimated for naive than memory subsets.

The data were produced by immunoSEQ multiplex PCR, yet TCRdb's version contains in-frame clones alone and is incomplete. Here the sample spans 2 million to 2.5 million clones, over 90% being singletons. Trimming left V 4 bases short and J 8 bases short, with 18 bases between. This CDR3 region has 15 residues. Germline lookup yields CDR1 SGHRS and CDR2 YFSETQ. A note on this clone: Its antigen is unidentified.

Sequencing was carried out using naive CD4+ T cells from PBMCs. Subset indicated: CD45RA+ positively selected. The TCR sequence derives from a young man in good health. Some clones in this sample may be carry-over from other donors' samples. The chain employs TRBV5-1 and TRBJ2-2, with a possible D match to TRBD2 (6 bases). Written as DNA, the CDR3 is TGCGCCAGCAGCCCAAGCGCCGGGGGAACAGGGGAGCTGTTTTTT. Protein sequence: CASSPSAGGTGELFF.